Following are 9 T cell receptor beta chains from one sample sequenced in a study of blood T cell repertoires in COVID-19. Clones were read by immunoSEQ multiplex PCR, and TCRdb kept only the in-frame ones, dropping some. Here the sample spans under 350,000 clones, about 89% being singletons. The sequenced material came from peripheral blood. The receptors originated from a man in his forties with acute or convalescent COVID-19.

The chain recombines TRBV6-1 with TRBJ2-1, with D perhaps TRBD2 (6 bases). Per the germline V gene, CDR1 is MNHNS and CDR2 is SASEGT. The CDR3 extends over 13 amino acids. Trimming took off 2 bases at V and 6 bases at J, with 8 bases between the two ends. The CDR3 bases are TGTGCCAGCAGTGAACACGGGGGCAATGAGCAGTTCTTC. Protein sequence: CASSEHGGNEQFF.

V usage is TRBV5-8 and J usage is TRBJ2-1, with 8 bases that match TRBD1. Looked up from germline, CDR1 is SGHTS and CDR2 is YDEGEE. V was pared by 2 bases and J by 10 bases, with 5 bases of the junction left unmatched. The CDR3 length is 13 residues. CDR3 nucleotides: TGTGCCAGCAGCTTCCAGGGGGCTCGGGAGCAGTTCTTC. Translation: CASSFQGAREQFF. The full variable domain, with the rest looked up from reference TRBV5-8 and TRBJ2-1, is EAGVTQSPTHLIKTRGQQATLRCSPISGHTSVYWYQQALGLGLQFLLWYDEGEERNRGNFPPRFSGRQFPNYSSELNVNALELEDSALYLCASSFQGAREQFFGPGTRLTVL.

This rearrangement joins TRBV6-5 to TRBJ1-6, with a weak D call TRBD1 (5 bases). Germline V gives CDR1 MNHEY, CDR2 SVGAGI. The V gene lost 6 bases and the J gene lost 0 bases, with 9 bases spanning the gap. The CDR3 totals 15 residues. CDR3 coding DNA: TGTGCCAGCAGCTCAGGGTTCTCCTATAATTCACCCCTCCACTTT. Translated: CASSSGFSYNSPLHF.

The chain uses TRBV9 and TRBJ1-6; no reliable D call. In germline, CDR1 is SGDLS, CDR2 YYNGEE. The germline V and J ends were trimmed by 0 bases and 7 bases, with 5 bases remaining between them. CDR3 length: 13 residues. CDR3 coding DNA: TGTGCCAGCAGCGTAGCTAGAAATTCACCCCTCCACTTT. As protein: CASSVARNSPLHF. Filled out from reference TRBV9 and TRBJ1-6, the complete variable domain reads DSGVTQTPKHLITATGQRVTLRCSPRSGDLSVYWYQQSLDQGLQFLIQYYNGEERAKGNILERFSAQQFPDLHSELNLSSLELGDSALYFCASSVARNSPLHFGNGTRLTVT.

The chain joins TRBV2 to TRBJ2-2, with TRBD1 matching 7 bases. The CDR3 runs to 13 residues. J lost 7 bases, V lost 6 bases, and 5 bases had no gene match. Germline CDR1 and CDR2: SNHLY and FYNNEI. The CDR3 protein is CASRGDSIGELFF. The CDR3 DNA is TGTGCCAGCAGGGGGGACAGCATCGGGGAGCTGTTTTTT.

The V and J genes are TRBV6-1 and TRBJ1-2, with D unclear. Germline lookup yields CDR1 MNHNS and CDR2 SASEGT. The CDR3 extends over 13 amino acids. Trimming stripped 0 bases from V and 5 bases from J, with 7 bases between. The CDR3 DNA is TGTGCCAGCAGTGAAGCGCTAAGTTATGGCTACACCTTC. Protein product: CASSEALSYGYTF.

The chain combines TRBV6-5 with TRBJ2-7; D might be TRBD2 (7 bases). The CDR3 is made up of 13 amino acids. The ends were cut back, 7 bases at V and 5 bases at J, with 15 bases in the middle. Per germline, CDR1 MNHEY and CDR2 SVGAGI. The CDR3 DNA sequence: TGTGCCAGCACCTCAAGGGGGGGCCACGAGCAGTACTTC. Encoded protein: CASTSRGGHEQYF.

This sequence joins TRBV19 and TRBJ1-1, with D perhaps TRBD1 (5 bases). Trimming shortened V by 5 bases and J by 5 bases, and 24 bases separated the two germline ends. The germline V gene encodes CDR1 LNHDA and CDR2 SQIVND (reference sequence). This CDR3 is built from 17 residues. For the CDR3, the DNA is TGTGCCAGTAGTTACTATTTTGACAGAAACCTTCGGACTGAAGCTTTCTTT. Residues: CASSYYFDRNLRTEAFF.

The rearrangement joins TRBV27 to TRBJ2-5, with a possible D match to TRBD2 (5 bases). Trimming stripped 5 bases from V and 1 base from J, with 14 bases between. CDR3 size: 15 residues. Germline V gene sequence: CDR1 MNHEY, CDR2 SMNVEV (reference sequence). CDR3 sequence: CASSPLEAAQETQYF. The CDR3 nucleotides are TGTGCCAGCAGTCCTTTGGAGGCCGCCCAAGAGACCCAGTACTTC.